Given below is one TCR beta chain in context. Its antigen is currently unknown. This sample was taken from a study of read filtering for tumor transcriptome and immune sequencing. The overall study: Among patients, some 17 were male and around 14 female, aged roughly 45 to 80 (mean roughly 63). TCR-mapped reads were about 4 to 11 million with IR-seq versus roughly 85 to 1,300 with RNA-seq. Findings and caveats of the study: Without single-read clonotypes, shared clonotype proportions correlated more between IR-seq and RNA-seq.

This library used about 400 ng RNA and molecular barcoded adaptors spanning alpha/delta and beta/gamma chains. One entry per CDR3 protein results from TCRdb running MiXCR on the reads. This table has over 45,000 distinct CDR3 sequences, approximately 22% appearing once. The receptor was isolated from a donor at least 40 years old with multiple myeloma. Material for sequencing was a population of CD138-negative cells sorted from bone marrow.

The CDR3 loop is CASSQPLRVADEQFF. The CDR3 nucleotides read TGTGCCAGCAGTCAACCACTCCGAGTTGCGGATGAGCAGTTCTTC. The rearrangement links TRBV28 to TRBJ2-1; no firm D call. From germline, CDR1 is MDHEN and CDR2 SYDVKM. CDR3 length equals 15 residues. The V gene lost 5 bases and the J gene lost 8 bases, with 19 bases spanning the gap. Full variable domain (remainder filled in from reference TRBV28 and TRBJ2-1): DVKVTQSSRYLVKRTGEKVFLECVQDMDHENMFWYRQDPGLGLRLIYFSYDVKMKEKGDIPEGYSVSREKKERFSLILESASTNQTSMYLCASSQPLRVADEQFFGPGTRLTVL.